The clone carrying this TCR beta chain came up a few times. A patient was excluded if there was uncontrolled infection, other autoimmune disease, pregnancy or lactation. The length of the CDR3 is 15 residues. Trimming shortened V by 6 bases and J by 1 base, and 15 bases separated the two germline ends. Amplified TCR beta CDR3 regions derived from RNA transcripts. First-round RT-PCR of the TCR CDR3 relied on the HTBI primer set. TCRdb ran MiXCR on the multiplex PCR reads and lists one entry per CDR3 protein. The table lists 400,000 to 600,000 distinct CDR3 sequences, about 16% of them singletons, with about 29% in the top ten. The data stem from a study of T cells in Graves' hyperthyroidism and ophthalmopathy. In the study overall: Initial diagnosis, before any treatment, was when peripheral blood was collected.

The V gene is TRBV12-3 or TRBV12-4, the J gene TRBJ1-1; possibly TRBD1 for D (6 bases). The sample consisted of blood. The clonotype originates from a woman aged 25-40 years with Graves' ophthalmopathy. This CDR3 is CASSPLGQPNTEAFF. The CDR3 DNA is TGTGCCAGCAGCCCTTTAGGACAGCCGAACACTGAAGCTTTCTTT.